This T cell receptor (beta chain) stems from a study of T cells in women clearing cervical HPV infection. Regarding the study as a whole: A classifier using richness and V gene abundances reached an AUC of 0.83. Controls had more TRBV6-7 (about 0.16%) than cases (approximately 0.11%).

Germline trimming cut 4 bases from V and 0 bases from J; bases unmatched to any gene: 2. The length of the CDR3 is 15 residues. Germline loops: CDR1 LNHDA, CDR2 SQIVND (reference sequence). In the case of this clone: What it binds is not known. Read coverage stops 3 residues before the CDR3 terminus; the germline J gene supplies the remainder.

Some clones are missing from TCRdb's copy, which holds only in-frame ones; the method was immunoSEQ multiplex PCR. The listing records fewer than 35,000 clones. The sample comprised blood buffy coat. The genes are TRBV19 and TRBJ1-5, with 8 bases aligning to TRBD1. The TCR comes from a woman aged 18 to 75 with a cervical HPV16 infection that either progressed to CIN3+ or cleared (not recorded which). The CDR3 protein is CASSRQGNSNQPQHF. Partial CDR3 DNA: TGTGCCAGTAGTAGACAGGGGAATAGCAATCAGCCC. Based on the CDR3 plus reference TRBV19 and TRBJ1-5, the full variable domain is DGGITQSPKYLFRKEGQNVTLSCEQNLNHDAMYWYRQDPGQGLRLIYYSQIVNDFQKGDIAEGYSVSREKKESFPLTVTSAQKNPTAFYLCASSRQGNSNQPQHFGDGTRLSIL.